Detailed here is one T cell receptor (beta chain). What it binds is unknown. CDR3 length: 15 amino acids. Deletions cut 7 bases from V and 8 bases from J, with 23 bases between. Germline V gene lookup returns CDR1 MNHEY and CDR2 SVGEGT. The data derive from a study of T cell repertoires in cytomegalovirus infection. About the research overall: An indication of both CMV infection and matching HLA type came from public TCR beta signatures.

General study findings and limits: Ex vivo responses were dominated by HLA-C-restricted CMV-specific TCR beta clonotypes.

MiXCR was run by TCRdb on the reads, yielding one entry per CDR3 protein. The table has about 83,000 distinct CDR3 sequences, around 25% seen once. This specimen consisted of CD8+ T cells from cultured PBMCs, obtained from culture after CMV antigen stimulation. The chain employs TRBV6-2 or TRBV6-3 and TRBJ1-1, with a tentative D call TRBD1 (5 bases). The source is a human donor in good health (CMV status not recorded). Some clones in this sample may be carry-over from other donors' samples. CDR3 sequence (DNA): TGTGCCAGCACCCCTCCCCCGCAGGGCTCGGCCGAAGCTTTCTTT. Translating it yields CASTPPPQGSAEAFF.